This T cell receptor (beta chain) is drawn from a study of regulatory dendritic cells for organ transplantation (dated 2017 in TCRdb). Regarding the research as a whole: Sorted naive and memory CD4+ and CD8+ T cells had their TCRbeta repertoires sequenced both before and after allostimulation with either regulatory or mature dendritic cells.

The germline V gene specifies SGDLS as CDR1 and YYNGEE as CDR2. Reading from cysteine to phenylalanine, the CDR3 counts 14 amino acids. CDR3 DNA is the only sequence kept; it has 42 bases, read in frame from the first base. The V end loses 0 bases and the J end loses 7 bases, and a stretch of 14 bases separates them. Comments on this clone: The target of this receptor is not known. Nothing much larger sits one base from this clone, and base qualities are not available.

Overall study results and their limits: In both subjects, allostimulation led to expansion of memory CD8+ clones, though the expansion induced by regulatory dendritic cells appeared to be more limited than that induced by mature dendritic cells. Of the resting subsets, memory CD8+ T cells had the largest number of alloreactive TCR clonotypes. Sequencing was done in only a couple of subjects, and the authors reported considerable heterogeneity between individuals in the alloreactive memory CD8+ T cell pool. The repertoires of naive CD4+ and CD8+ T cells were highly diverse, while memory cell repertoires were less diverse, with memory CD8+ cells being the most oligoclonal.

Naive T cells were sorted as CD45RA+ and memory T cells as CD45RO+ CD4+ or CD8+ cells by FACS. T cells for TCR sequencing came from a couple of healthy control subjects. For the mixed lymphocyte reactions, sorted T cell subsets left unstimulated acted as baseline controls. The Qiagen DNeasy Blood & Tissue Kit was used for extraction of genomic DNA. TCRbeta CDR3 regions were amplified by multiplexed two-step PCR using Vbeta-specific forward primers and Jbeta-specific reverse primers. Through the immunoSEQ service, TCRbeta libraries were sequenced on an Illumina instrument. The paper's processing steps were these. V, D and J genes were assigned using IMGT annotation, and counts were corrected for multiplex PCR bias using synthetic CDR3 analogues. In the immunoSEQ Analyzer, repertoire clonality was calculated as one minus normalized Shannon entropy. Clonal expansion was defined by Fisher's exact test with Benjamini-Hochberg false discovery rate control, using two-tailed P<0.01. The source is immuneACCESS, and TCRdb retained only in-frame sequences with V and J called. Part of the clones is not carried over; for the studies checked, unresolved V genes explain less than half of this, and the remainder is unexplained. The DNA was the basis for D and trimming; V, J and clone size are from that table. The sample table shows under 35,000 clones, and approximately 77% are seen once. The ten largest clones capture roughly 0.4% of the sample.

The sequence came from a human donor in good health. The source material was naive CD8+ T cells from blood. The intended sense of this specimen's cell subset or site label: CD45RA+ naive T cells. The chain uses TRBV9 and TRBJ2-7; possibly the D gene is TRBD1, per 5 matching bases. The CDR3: CASSVDRLSREQYF. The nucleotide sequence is TGTGCCAGCAGCGTAGACAGGTTGTCGCGGGAGCAGTACTTC.